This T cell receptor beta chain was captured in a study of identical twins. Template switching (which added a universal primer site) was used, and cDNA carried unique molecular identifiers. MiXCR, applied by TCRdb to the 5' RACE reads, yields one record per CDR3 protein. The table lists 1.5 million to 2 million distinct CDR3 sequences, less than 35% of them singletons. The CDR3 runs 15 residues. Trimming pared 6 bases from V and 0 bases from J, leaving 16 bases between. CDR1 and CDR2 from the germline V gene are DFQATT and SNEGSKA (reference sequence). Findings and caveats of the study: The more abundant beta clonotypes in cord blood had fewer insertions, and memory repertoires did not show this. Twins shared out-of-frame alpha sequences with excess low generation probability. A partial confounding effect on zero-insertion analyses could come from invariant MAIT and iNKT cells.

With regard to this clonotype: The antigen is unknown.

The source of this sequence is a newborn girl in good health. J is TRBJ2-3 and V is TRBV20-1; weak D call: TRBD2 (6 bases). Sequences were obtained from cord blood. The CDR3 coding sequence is TGCAGTGCAAGCAGGCTAGCGTTTAGCACAGATACGCAGTATTTT. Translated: CSASRLAFSTDTQYF.